A single sample gave rise to the 22 T cell receptor beta chains below, sequenced in a study of blood T cell repertoires in COVID-19 (TCRdb year 2020). The library was built by means of the immunoSEQ multiplex PCR assay. Here the immuneACCESS table is served through TCRdb, limited to in-frame sequences with V and J called. Missing clones are a known gap in these copies; in checked studies unresolved V genes cover under half, and the rest lacks a known reason. The sample includes around 300,000 clones, with roughly 86% observed a single time. Approximately 2% of the sample goes to the ten largest clones. Specimen: PBMCs or T cells enriched from blood (not recorded which). The receptors derive from a woman aged 55 to 70 who had recovered from COVID-19.

This clone has a handful of counts. The chain couples TRBV6-4 to TRBJ2-1; the D gene is possibly TRBD2 (6 bases). CDR3 size: 15 residues. Trimming removed 0 bases at V and 0 bases at J, with 6 bases between. Germline V gene data show CDR1 as MRHNA and CDR2 as SNTAGT. CDR3 sequence reads: CASSDSSGSYNEQFF. As DNA, the CDR3 is TGTGCCAGCAGTGACTCTAGCGGCTCCTACAATGAGCAGTTCTTC.

This sequence joins TRBV7-6 and TRBJ2-1; 9 bases map to TRBD2. Germline V CDR1 and CDR2: SGHVS, FNYEAQ. V shed 5 bases, J shed 4 bases, and the junction held 3 bases outside the gene matches. This CDR3 is built from 14 residues. The CDR3, as DNA: TGTGCCAGCAGCCTGACTAGCGGATACAATGAGCAGTTCTTC. Its protein is CASSLTSGYNEQFF.

The chain uses TRBV6-6 and TRBJ1-5, with a weak D call TRBD1 (5 bases). CDR1 is MNHNY and CDR2 is SVGAGI in the germline V gene (reference sequence). The CDR3 contains 14 residues. V lost 6 bases to trimming and J lost 1 base, with 10 bases between them. CDR3 DNA: TGTGCCAGCAGCCCGCGGGGGAGCAATCAGCCCCAGCATTTT. It is translated as CASSPRGSNQPQHF.

The chain links TRBV28 to TRBJ1-2; D might be TRBD1 (6 bases). This CDR3 spans 14 amino acids. Germline loops: CDR1 MDHEN, CDR2 SYDVKM. With 4 bases removed from V and 4 bases from J, the gap between germline ends came to 13 bases. The CDR3 here is CASSSGGRPYGYTF. The CDR3 region has the DNA TGTGCCAGCAGTTCTGGGGGCCGGCCCTATGGCTACACCTTC.

J is TRBJ1-2 and V is TRBV6-4; D perhaps matches TRBD1 (6 bases). CDR3 length: 14 residues. Germline loops: CDR1 MRHNA, CDR2 SNTAGT. The ends were cut back, 3 bases at V and 6 bases at J, with 14 bases in the middle. The chain's CDR3 is CASSESRGRNGYTF. DNA for the CDR3: TGTGCCAGCAGTGAGAGCAGGGGCAGGAATGGCTACACCTTC.

This chain uses TRBV7-6 with TRBJ2-1; 10 bases are a match to TRBD1. The germline CDR1 and CDR2 sequences are SGHVS and FNYEAQ. CDR3 size: 17 residues. V gave up 4 bases and J gave up 0 bases; unmatched junction bases: 6. CDR3 in DNA: TGTGCCAGCAGCTACCCGACAGGGGGCCCCTCCTACAATGAGCAGTTCTTC. This codes for CASSYPTGGPSYNEQFF.

The V and J genes are TRBV11-2 and TRBJ2-7, with 8 bases identical to TRBD1. The germline CDR1 and CDR2 sequences are SGHAT and FQNNGV. The CDR3 extends over 15 amino acids. The V and J ends lost 5 bases and 4 bases, in that order; junction bases with no gene match: 10. The DNA for the CDR3 is TGTGCCAGCAGCCGAGGGGGACAGGAGGGTTACGAGCAGTACTTC. Its translation is CASSRGGQEGYEQYF.

The chain carries TRBV19 and TRBJ1-2; D unclear. Trimming pared 3 bases from V and 2 bases from J, leaving 13 bases between. Per the germline V gene, CDR1 is LNHDA and CDR2 is SQIVND (reference sequence). CDR3 length equals 15 residues. CDR3: CASSMSGAPNYGYTF. In DNA, the CDR3 is TGTGCCAGTAGTATGTCGGGAGCTCCAAACTATGGCTACACCTTC.

The J gene is TRBJ2-2, the V gene TRBV5-6; D might be TRBD2 (6 bases). Between the trimmed V and J ends, which lost 2 bases and 4 bases, there was a span of 9 bases. CDR1 and CDR2 (germline): SGHDT, YYEEEE. The CDR3 totals 14 residues. CDR3: CASSFIAVTGELFF. CDR3 nucleotides: TGTGCCAGCAGCTTCATAGCGGTCACCGGGGAGCTGTTTTTT.

This chain links TRBV20-1 with TRBJ2-7; D is possibly TRBD1 (5 bases). CDR3 length: 15 residues. Trimming shortened V by 3 bases and J by 5 bases, and 20 bases separated the two germline ends. From germline, CDR1 is DFQATT and CDR2 SNEGSKA (reference sequence). Here the CDR3 DNA reads TGCAGTGCTAGTCGGGCTCAGGGTTTGGGGAACGAGCAGTACTTC. Its translation: CSASRAQGLGNEQYF.

The J gene is TRBJ2-1, the V gene TRBV18; 7 bases are a match to TRBD2. There are 16 residues in the CDR3. V shed 0 bases, J shed 2 bases, and the junction held 4 bases outside the gene matches. Germline V gene lookup returns CDR1 KGHSH and CDR2 LQKENI. The CDR3 nucleotides read TGTGCCAGCTCACCACCGGGAGGGAGCGCCTACAATGAGCAGTTCTTC. This translates into CASSPPGGSAYNEQFF.

The V and J genes are TRBV6-5 and TRBJ1-3; the D gene is possibly TRBD1 (5 bases). Trimming cost V 5 bases and J 0 bases, with 11 bases left between them. Germline-derived CDR1 and CDR2 are MNHEY and SVGAGI. The CDR3 is 15 residues long. The CDR3 reads CASSTGAFSGNTIYF. The CDR3, as DNA: TGTGCCAGCAGTACTGGGGCCTTCTCTGGAAACACCATATATTTT.

The chain recombines TRBV9 with TRBJ1-1, with TRBD1 as a possible D gene (6 bases). The CDR3 covers 14 residues. From germline, CDR1 is SGDLS and CDR2 YYNGEE. Trimming took 2 bases from V and 1 from J, leaving 9 bases between them. The CDR3 loop is CASSVTGQNTEAFF. CDR3 coding DNA: TGTGCCAGCAGCGTGACGGGACAGAACACTGAAGCTTTCTTT.

The chain couples TRBV5-4 to TRBJ1-3; TRBD1 might be the D (6 bases). V gave up 4 bases and J gave up 4 bases, with 12 bases separating them. Germline-derived CDR1 and CDR2 are SGHNT and YYREEE (reference sequence). The CDR3 extends over 14 amino acids. Here the CDR3 reads CASSLKQGGNTIYF. The CDR3 coding sequence is TGTGCCAGCAGCCTGAAACAGGGAGGAAACACCATATATTTT.

The V and J genes are TRBV10-3 and TRBJ1-1; 7 positions agree with TRBD1. There are 17 residues in the CDR3. V lost 5 bases and J lost 1; bases outside the gene matches: 13. Germline V gene sequence: CDR1 ENHRY, CDR2 SYGVKD. The CDR3 spells CAISPRQGTTSNTEAFF. In DNA form, the CDR3 reads TGTGCCATCAGTCCGAGACAGGGAACCACTTCGAACACTGAAGCTTTCTTT.

J is TRBJ2-1 and V is TRBV3-1 (or the pseudogene TRBV3-2); D is perhaps TRBD2 (6 bases). This CDR3 has 11 residues. The ends were cut back, 3 bases at V and 15 bases at J, with 12 bases in the middle. Germline CDR1 is LGHDT and CDR2 is YNNKEL (reference sequence). The chain's CDR3 is CASSQGLEAFF. The CDR3 DNA sequence: TGTGCCAGCAGCCAGGGACTTGAGGCGTTCTTC.

The V gene is TRBV30, the J gene TRBJ1-1; D is possibly TRBD1 (6 bases). This CDR3 comprises 13 residues. The V end lost 0 bases, the J end lost 4 bases, and 9 bases lay between the germline ends. Germline V lookup: CDR1 GTSNPN, CDR2 SVGIG (reference sequence). The DNA of the CDR3 is TGTGCCTGGAGTGTACAGGGTAGCACTGAAGCTTTCTTT. The encoded protein is CAWSVQGSTEAFF.

CDR3 in DNA: TGTGCCAGCAGTGAACAGGGAAGTGGTGAGCAGCCCCAGCATTTT. Translating it yields CASSEQGSGEQPQHF. The chain carries TRBV6-1 and TRBJ1-5, with D perhaps TRBD1 (5 bases). There are 15 residues in the CDR3. CDR1 and CDR2 from the germline V gene are MNHNS and SASEGT. V lost 2 bases and J 7 bases, leaving 15 bases between the germline ends.

A single count supports this clone. The chain uses TRBV18 and TRBJ2-7; 7 nucleotides match TRBD2. This CDR3 is built from 13 residues. The germline CDR1 and CDR2 sequences are KGHSH and LQKENI. V lost 6 bases and J lost 3; bases outside the gene matches: 5. The CDR3 spells CASSLAEDYEQYF. CDR3 DNA sequence: TGTGCCAGCTCCCTAGCGGAGGACTACGAGCAGTACTTC. The full variable domain, in which reference TRBV18 and TRBJ2-7 provide the parts outside the CDR3, is NAGVMQNPRHLVRRRGQEARLRCSPMKGHSHVYWYRQLPEEGLKFMVYLQKENIIDESGMPKERFSAEFPKEGPSILRIQQVVRGDSAAYFCASSLAEDYEQYFGPGTRLTVT.

The sample holds one count of this clone. This chain links TRBV7-9 with TRBJ2-3, with D perhaps matching TRBD2 (5 bases). V lost 0 bases and J 2 bases, leaving 15 bases between the germline ends. The germline CDR1 and CDR2 sequences are SEHNR and FQNEAQ (reference sequence). The CDR3 totals 17 residues. DNA of the CDR3: TGTGCCAGCAGCTTAGCTATTAGCGCCACCAACACAGATACGCAGTATTTT. Protein: CASSLAISATNTDTQYF.

V and J are TRBV6-5 and TRBJ2-5; the match to TRBD2 covers 12 bases. The CDR3 sequence is 15 residues long. Germline V gene sequence: CDR1 MNHEY, CDR2 SVGAGI. V shed 4 bases, J shed 4 bases, and the junction held 4 bases outside the gene matches. CDR3 sequence: CASSFGLAGRETQYF. The CDR3 nucleotides read TGTGCCAGCAGTTTTGGACTAGCGGGAAGAGAGACCCAGTACTTC.

This clone was seen a few times. The chain uses TRBV28 and TRBJ2-7; perhaps TRBD2 as D (6 bases). The V gene lost 7 bases and the J gene lost 2 bases, with 12 bases spanning the gap. Germline V gene sequence: CDR1 MDHEN, CDR2 SYDVKM. The length of the CDR3 is 13 residues. The CDR3 loop is CASIAGMTYEQYF. In nucleotides, the CDR3 is TGTGCCAGCATCGCGGGGATGACCTACGAGCAGTACTTC.